This T cell receptor (beta chain) derives from a study of blood T cell repertoires in COVID-19. This clone showed up just a few times. The CDR3 sequence is 15 residues long. V shed 5 bases, J shed 3 bases, and the junction held 8 bases outside the gene matches. CDR1 is SGHTA and CDR2 is FQGNSA in the germline V gene. Data came from immunoSEQ multiplex PCR; TCRdb stores just in-frame clones and leaves some out. The repertoire holds 150,000 to 200,000 clones, with around 82% as singletons. The clonotype was recovered from a middle-aged man who had recovered from COVID-19. The V and J genes are TRBV7-2 and TRBJ2-7, with 9 bases fitting TRBD2. The sequenced material came from PBMCs or T cells enriched from blood (not recorded which). Written as DNA, the CDR3 is TGTGCCAGCAGCACAACCGGGACTAGCATCTACGAGCAGTACTTC. It encodes CASSTTGTSIYEQYF.